This T cell receptor (beta chain) emerged from a study of CD8 T cells in Susac syndrome (dated by TCRdb to the late 2010s). About the study as a whole: Of the Susac syndrome patients who were sequenced, eight were in clinical remission while about six had clinically active disease. Whether CD8+ T cell activation and differentiation in Susac syndrome was antigen driven was tested using repertoire sequencing. At blood withdrawal, Susac syndrome patients were either therapy-naive, taking corticosteroids (in some cases with IVIg as well), or taking IVIg alone. Overall study outcomes, separate from this receptor: The number of individuals in the TCR sequencing and HLA analysis was recognized as being relatively small. In the CD4+ T cell repertoire of Susac syndrome patients, clonal expansion was not detected.

High-throughput TCR beta sequencing profiled peripheral blood CD8+ and CD4+ T cells from healthy donors, Susac syndrome patients and multiple sclerosis patients. The Susac syndrome patients fulfilled recently defined diagnostic criteria for definite or probable disease. Bulk CD8+ and CD4+ T cells were purified by magnetic negative isolation, while CD8+ TEMRA cells were enriched using FACS. Blood was drawn into EDTA tubes, processed within 24 hours, and PBMCs were isolated by density gradient centrifugation. PBMCs intended for TCR sequencing were cryopreserved in liquid nitrogen and were subsequently thawed in a 37 degrees C water bath. Purity of sorted or isolated CD4+, CD8+ and CD8+ TEMRA cells was at least 90%. Comment on this clonotype: Its antigen is not yet known. No base qualities exist here, and no much larger clone lies one base off it.

CDR1 and CDR2 are drawn from the germline V gene (reference sequence): SGHNT, YYREEE. Counted from cysteine to phenylalanine, this CDR3 has 14 amino acids. Kept here is only the CDR3 DNA, which spans 42 bases and is read in frame from base 1. The V end gives up 4 bases and the J end 5 bases, leaving 4 bases in the junction not matched to a gene. RNA was extracted with the RNeasy kit and roughly 0.45 to 1 ug was reverse transcribed using random hexamers. The immunoSEQ multiplex PCR assay, which covers 54 Vbeta and 13 Jbeta segments, was used to amplify TCR beta CDR3 regions. PCR amplification bias was corrected by using a synthetic template baseline for primer optimization and computational correction. As for the original processing: Reads were assigned to V, D and J genes according to IMGT and analyzed in immunoSEQ Analyzer, with only productive sequences retained. To calculate clonality, Shannon entropy was normalized by log2 of the number of productive unique sequences and then subtracted from one. Public and private clones were assessed among the 100 most prevalent clones of each patient and control. Clones were defined as Susac-specific when absent from the healthy and MS cohorts, from about 1,100 published viral clones and from other ImmuneACCESS disease sequences. TCRdb took the public reads, trimmed them with fastp at Q25, ran MiXCR for clone calling and kept in-frame beta chains. Every entry covers one CDR3 protein and lists the most common genes and DNA from its rows. These V and J calls originate from TCRdb's pipeline instead of the authors' own analysis. The sample table lists more than 150,000 distinct CDR3 sequences, approximately 96% of them with a count of one. 0.16% of the sample is in the top ten clones.

The sequence was collected from a human donor with Susac syndrome. Sequenced input: CD4+ T cells from PBMCs. This chain is built from TRBV5-4 and TRBJ2-2, with 8 bases in between that match TRBD2. The CDR3 sequence is CASSPREGTGELFF. The sequenced DNA: TGTGCCAGCAGCCCCCGGGAGGGGACCGGGGAGCTGTTTTTT.